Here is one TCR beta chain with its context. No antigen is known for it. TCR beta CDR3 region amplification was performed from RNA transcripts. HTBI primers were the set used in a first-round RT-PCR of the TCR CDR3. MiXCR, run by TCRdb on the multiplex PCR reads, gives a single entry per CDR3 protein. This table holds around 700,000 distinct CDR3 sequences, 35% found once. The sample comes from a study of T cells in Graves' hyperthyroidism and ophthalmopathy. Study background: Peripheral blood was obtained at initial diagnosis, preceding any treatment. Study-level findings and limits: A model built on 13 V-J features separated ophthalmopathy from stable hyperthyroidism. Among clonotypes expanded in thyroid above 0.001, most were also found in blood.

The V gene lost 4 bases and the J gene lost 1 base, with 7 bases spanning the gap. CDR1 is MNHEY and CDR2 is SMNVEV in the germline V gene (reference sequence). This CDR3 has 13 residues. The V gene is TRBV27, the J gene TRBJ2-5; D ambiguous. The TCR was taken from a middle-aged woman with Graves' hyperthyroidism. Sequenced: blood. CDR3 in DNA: TGTGCCAGCAGTTGGAGCAGCCAAGAGACCCAGTACTTC. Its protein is CASSWSSQETQYF.